This T cell receptor beta chain originates from a study of identical twins (dated by TCRdb to about 2016). Regarding the complete study: TCR alpha and beta repertoires from monozygotic twins, unrelated adults of various ages and cord blood were deep-sequenced to test whether fetal clonotypes persist. Replicate twin experiments were performed at different times using different library preparation protocols to rule out contamination.

Turning to this clonotype: What this receptor recognizes is not known. Base qualities are not provided; no much larger clone lies one nucleotide away.

Every donor in the study was a healthy Caucasian. The study also sequenced three unrelated non-twin adults: a male aged 18 to 30, a male aged 50 to 59 and a female aged 50 to 59. Miltenyi CD45RO+ enrichment and human naive T-cell isolation kits were used to isolate memory (CD45RO+) and naive T cells from PBMC. The CDR3 has 15 amino acids, counting the end cysteine and phenylalanine. CDR3 DNA only is kept here, 45 bases in frame from base 1. Reading the germline V gene (reference sequence) gives CDR1 DFQATT and CDR2 SNEGSKA. V lost 2 bases and J lost 1 base; the stretch between them is 14 bases long. Broader findings and caveats from the paper: Invariant T cells such as MAIT and iNKT could partly confound zero-insertion analyses, though diverse VJ usage argued against this for most clonotypes. Recombination models systematically underestimated out-of-frame TCR alpha sharing in monozygotic twins but agreed with sharing between unrelated individuals. Abundant cord blood beta clonotypes carried fewer insertions; young adult naive repertoires showed a weaker similar trend, while memory repertoires showed none. Because the same donors could not be followed over many years, the conclusions depended on cross-sectional statistical analysis. Out-of-frame TCR alpha sequences shared between twins showed an excess of low generation-probability sequences compared with coincidental sharing between unrelated individuals. A weaker excess of twin sharing was found in beta out-of-frame sequences because the signal-to-noise ratio was lowered by fewer shared sequences.

Receptors were amplified or captured by 5' RACE. Instrument used: Illumina HiSeq 2000. A universal primer binding site was introduced by template switching, and a unique molecular identifier was present in the final cDNA, enabling accurate counting of TCR cDNA molecules. First-strand cDNA for TCR alpha and beta chains was synthesized from specific primers in the conserved constant-segment region. To control for contamination, every cDNA library carried two barcodes: a SMART-Mk sample barcode plus Illumina barcodes. TruSeq adapter sequences along with Illumina sample barcodes were introduced in two successive PCR steps. TCR alpha and beta cDNA libraries were sequenced on the Illumina HiSeq platform with custom primers. In the authors' own workflow: MiGEC processed the raw reads to extract unique molecular identifiers, while MiXCR was used to determine the CDR3 positions. Recombination models were inferred per individual with the repgenHMM and IGoR tools using an EM algorithm. The analysis of shared clonotypes was done with the tcR package in R, with sharing normalized by the product of cloneset sizes. Out-of-frame nonproductive sequences were analyzed to study raw recombination free of thymic and clonal selection effects. TCRdb itself trimmed the public reads at Q25 with fastp, ran MiXCR and retained productive beta chains. Identical CDR3 protein sequences are pooled into one entry, listed with their most common genes and DNA. These V and J calls originate from TCRdb's pipeline instead of the authors' own analysis. The table for this sample lists 400,000 to 500,000 distinct CDR3 sequences; roughly 18% of them were counted only once. In total, the top ten clones hold 9.5% to 15% of the sample.

The V and J segments used are TRBV20-1 and TRBJ1-1; the D gene remains uncertain. The clonotype comes from a man aged 50 or older in good health. Sequenced: naive T cells sorted from blood. The meaning of the sample's cell subset or site label: cells isolated with a human naive T-cell isolation kit. The DNA sequence reads TGCAGTGCTAGATCTACTAACACGCGGAACACTGAAGCTTTCTTT. This sequence encodes CSARSTNTRNTEAFF.